What follows are 28 T cell receptor beta chains derived from one specimen sequenced in a study of OX40 agonist ivuxolimab in advanced cancers. Method: immunoSEQ multiplex PCR; TCRdb's copy keeps in-frame clones and lacks some. There are roughly 40,000 clones in the sample; roughly 82% occur only once, and approximately 2% lies in the top ten. Source: CD4+ or CD8+ T cells sorted from blood, taken in a trial of the OX40 agonist ivuxolimab. The source of these receptors is an adult with an advanced solid tumor such as melanoma, head and neck, liver or kidney cancer.

The chain couples TRBV4-2 to TRBJ2-4; possibly TRBD1 for D (6 bases). Germline V lookup: CDR1 LGHNA, CDR2 YNFKEQ. This CDR3 comprises 14 residues. V dropped 6 bases and J dropped 5 bases, with 14 bases sitting between them. In DNA form, the CDR3 reads TGTGCCAGCAGTCCAACAGGGCGGGAAAACATTCAGTACTTC. Translated: CASSPTGRENIQYF.

By sample share, this clone is medium-sized. This sequence joins TRBV6-1 and TRBJ1-5; 7 bases are shared with TRBD1. Germline lookup yields CDR1 MNHNS and CDR2 SASEGT. V shed 4 bases and J 6 bases; nucleotides not matched to a gene: 3. The CDR3 length is 13 residues. The CDR3 sequence: CASSGDRVQPQHF. CDR3 bases: TGTGCCAGCAGTGGAGACAGGGTTCAGCCCCAGCATTTT.

The chain employs TRBV5-6 and TRBJ1-3, with 8 nucleotides matching TRBD1. The CDR3 contains 15 residues. Germline V gives CDR1 SGHDT, CDR2 YYEEEE. The V segment lost 4 bases and the J segment 0 bases; nucleotides outside the gene matches: 3. CDR3 bases: TGTGCCAGCAGCACCGGGACAGGCTCTGGAAACACCATATATTTT. Translation: CASSTGTGSGNTIYF.

J is TRBJ1-5 and V is TRBV2, with D perhaps TRBD1 (5 bases). V was trimmed by 1 base and J by 0 bases, leaving 10 bases between them. CDR1 and CDR2 (germline): SNHLY, FYNNEI. CDR3 size: 16 residues. CDR3 sequence (DNA): TGTGCCAGCAGTGAAGTGGGGGATTATAGCAATCAGCCCCAGCATTTT. Translation: CASSEVGDYSNQPQHF.

The gene calls are TRBV5-4 and TRBJ2-3; 9 nucleotides agree with TRBD2. Germline V CDR1 and CDR2: SGHNT, YYREEE (reference sequence). The CDR3 totals 14 residues. V was pared by 10 bases and J by 6 bases, with 12 bases of the junction left unmatched. CDR3 amino acids: CAQSAAGGSDTQYF. CDR3 DNA: TGTGCCCAGTCGGCTGCGGGGGGGTCGGATACGCAGTATTTT. Full variable domain (rest looked up from reference TRBV5-4 and TRBJ2-3): ETGVTQSPTHLIKTRGQQVTLRCSSQSGHNTVSWYQQALGQGPQFIFQYYREEENGRGNFPPRFSGLQFPNYSSELNVNALELDDSALYLCAQSAAGGSDTQYFGPGTRLTVL.

This clone came up once. The chain joins TRBV25-1 to TRBJ2-4, with D possibly called TRBD1 or TRBD2 (5 bases each). V was clipped by 1 base and J by 7 bases, with 11 bases between them. The CDR3 has 14 residues. Germline V lookup: CDR1 MGHDK, CDR2 SYGVNS. CDR3 DNA sequence: TGTGCCAGCAGTGAATTTGGGACCTCGAACATTCAGTACTTC. It translates to CASSEFGTSNIQYF.

The rearrangement uses TRBV5-6 and TRBJ1-4, with 10 bases lining up with TRBD1. V shed 0 bases and J 2 bases; nucleotides not matched to a gene: 4. Per the germline V gene, CDR1 is SGHDT and CDR2 is YYEEEE. The CDR3 is 17 amino acids. The CDR3 loop reads CASSLEGTGDTNEKLFF. The CDR3 coding sequence is TGTGCCAGCAGCTTGGAGGGGACAGGGGACACTAATGAAAAACTGTTTTTT.

This clone was counted only a few times. This rearrangement joins TRBV2 to TRBJ2-1; TRBD2 agrees at 11 bases. Trimming at V came to 6 bases and at J to 3 bases, leaving 4 bases not matched to a gene. CDR1 is SNHLY, CDR2 FYNNEI, per germline. CDR3 length: 15 amino acids. Here the CDR3 reads CASSTGTSGYNEQFF. CDR3 in DNA: TGTGCCAGCAGCACCGGGACTAGCGGCTACAATGAGCAGTTCTTC.

This chain's CDR3 is CASSQDFRQGGYGYTF. CDR3 nucleotide sequence: TGCGCCAGCAGCCAAGATTTTCGACAGGGGGGGTATGGCTACACCTTC. The chain employs TRBV4-3 and TRBJ1-2, with 9 positions matching TRBD1. Unmatched junction bases numbered 7, after V lost 0 bases and J lost 5 bases. Germline CDR1 is LGHNA and CDR2 is YSLEER. This CDR3 region has 16 residues.

This chain connects TRBV7-2 to TRBJ1-5; D gene ambiguous. V lost 5 bases and J lost 5, with 19 bases in between. Germline V gives CDR1 SGHTA, CDR2 FQGNSA. CDR3 length: 16 amino acids. CDR3 loop: CASSPRANMDYQPQHF. The CDR3 DNA reads TGTGCCAGCAGCCCCCGGGCTAATATGGACTATCAGCCCCAGCATTTT.

CDR3 DNA: TGTGCCAGCAGCGAGAGGTTTGGCTACACCTTC. Translating it yields CASSERFGYTF. V is TRBV6-1 and J is TRBJ1-2; D gene ambiguous. The CDR3 is 11 amino acids. CDR1 MNHNS and CDR2 SASEGT come from the germline V gene. Trimming removed 6 bases from V and 7 bases from J, with 9 bases in between.

The gene calls are TRBV7-3 and TRBJ1-6; no reliable D call. The CDR3 is 15 residues long. Germline V gene lookup returns CDR1 SGHTA and CDR2 FQGTGA. The V gene lost 5 bases and the J gene lost 0 bases, with 8 bases spanning the gap. CDR3 sequence: CASSREGSYNSPLHF. DNA for the CDR3: TGTGCCAGCAGCCGAGAGGGCTCCTATAATTCACCCCTCCACTTT. Variable domain in full (rest from reference TRBV7-3 and TRBJ1-6): GAGVSQTPSNKVTEKGKYVELRCDPISGHTALYWYRQSLGQGPEFLIYFQGTGAADDSGLPNDRFFAVRPEGSVSTLKIQRTERGDSAVYLCASSREGSYNSPLHFGNGTRLTVT.

This clone was recorded a few times. The gene calls are TRBV7-8 and TRBJ1-5; 7 positions match TRBD1. Germline CDR1 SGHVS, CDR2 FQNEAQ. The CDR3 length is 15 residues. V gave up 1 base and J gave up 4 bases; unmatched junction bases: 4. The CDR3 protein is CASSLGAGGNQPQHF. CDR3 sequence (DNA): TGTGCCAGCAGCTTAGGGGCAGGGGGAAATCAGCCCCAGCATTTT.

This chain links TRBV27 with TRBJ2-3; TRBD1 or TRBD2 may be the D gene (5 bases each). CDR3 length: 14 residues. Trimming took off 8 bases at V and 2 bases at J, with 14 bases between the two ends. Germline assignment: CDR1 MNHEY and CDR2 SMNVEV (reference sequence). The CDR3: CASGGAEVTDTQYF. The CDR3 region has the DNA TGTGCCAGCGGGGGAGCCGAGGTCACAGATACGCAGTATTTT.

The chain employs TRBV10-1 and TRBJ2-3; a possible D gene is TRBD2 (7 bases). From germline, CDR1 is WNHNN and CDR2 SYGVQD (reference sequence). This CDR3 has 15 residues. Trimming left V 1 base short and J 3 bases short, with 11 bases between. The CDR3 sequence: CASSEYGGLTDTQYF. DNA for the CDR3: TGCGCCAGCAGTGAGTACGGGGGGCTTACAGATACGCAGTATTTT.

V usage is TRBV19 and J usage is TRBJ1-3, with 7 bases identical to TRBD1. Germline V CDR1 and CDR2: LNHDA, SQIVND (reference sequence). The CDR3 loop spans 15 amino acids. V lost 3 bases to trimming and J lost 0 bases; unmatched junction nucleotides: 2. CDR3 loop: CASSIGQASGNTIYF. The DNA of the CDR3 is TGTGCCAGTAGTATCGGACAGGCCTCTGGAAACACCATATATTTT. Full variable domain (remainder filled in from reference TRBV19 and TRBJ1-3): DGGITQSPKYLFRKEGQNVTLSCEQNLNHDAMYWYRQDPGQGLRLIYYSQIVNDFQKGDIAEGYSVSREKKESFPLTVTSAQKNPTAFYLCASSIGQASGNTIYFGEGSWLTVV.

The gene calls are TRBV5-4 and TRBJ2-1; D gene unclear. Trimming stripped 5 bases from V and 5 bases from J, with 11 bases between. CDR3 length equals 13 residues. Germline values: CDR1 SGHNT, CDR2 YYREEE (reference sequence). This chain's CDR3 is CASRSDENNEQFF. DNA of the CDR3: TGTGCCAGCAGATCCGACGAAAACAATGAGCAGTTCTTC.

The V gene is TRBV4-2, the J gene TRBJ1-5; tentative D call: TRBD1 (5 bases). There are 16 residues in the CDR3. Germline CDR1 LGHNA, CDR2 YNFKEQ. The V end lost 5 bases, the J end lost 3 bases, and 17 bases lay between the germline ends. CDR3 DNA sequence: TGTGCCAGCAGCTCGCCGGGACCGAGATTCAATCAGCCCCAGCATTTT. This codes for CASSSPGPRFNQPQHF.

V usage is TRBV18 and J usage is TRBJ1-5; no clear D gene. This CDR3 spans 15 amino acids. Germline CDR1 reads KGHSH; CDR2 reads LQKENI. Trimming shortened V by 2 bases and J by 4 bases, and 12 bases separated the two germline ends. Here the CDR3 DNA reads TGTGCCAGCTCACCAGAGAGAATAAAAAATCAGCCCCAGCATTTT. It codes for CASSPERIKNQPQHF.

The genes are TRBV6-1 and TRBJ2-1, with D possibly being TRBD2 (5 bases). CDR3 length: 15 residues. CDR1 is MNHNS and CDR2 is SASEGT in the germline V gene. Deletions cut 7 bases from V and 0 bases from J, with 13 bases between. CDR3 sequence reads: CASKAGYSSYNEQFF. CDR3 coding DNA: TGTGCCAGCAAGGCGGGTTATAGCTCCTACAATGAGCAGTTCTTC.

This chain links TRBV4-1 with TRBJ2-7, with D possibly being TRBD2 (5 bases). Between the trimmed V and J ends, which lost 3 bases and 12 bases, there was a span of 21 bases. Germline CDR1 is MGHRA and CDR2 is YSYEKL. CDR3 size: 14 residues. DNA for the CDR3: TGCGCCAGCAGCCACCATACGGGAACTACCTTTCGGTACTTC. As protein: CASSHHTGTTFRYF.

The rearrangement uses TRBV4-3 and TRBJ2-3, with 11 bases lining up with TRBD2. Trimming at V came to 2 bases and at J to 0 bases, leaving 10 bases not matched to a gene. Germline loops: CDR1 LGHNA, CDR2 YSLEER. CDR3 length: 19 residues. CDR3 loop: CASSQRGLAGGYSTDTQYF. CDR3 DNA sequence: TGCGCCAGCAGCCAAAGGGGTCTAGCGGGGGGCTATAGCACAGATACGCAGTATTTT.

This chain links TRBV18 with TRBJ2-7; D is unresolved. V was trimmed by 2 bases and J by 5 bases, leaving 7 bases between them. The CDR3 is 12 residues long. From germline, CDR1 is KGHSH and CDR2 LQKENI. As DNA, the CDR3 is TGTGCCAGCTCACCATTTACGGACGAGCAGTACTTC. Translating gives CASSPFTDEQYF.

This chain uses TRBV6-1 with TRBJ1-3; TRBD1 matches at 7 bases. Germline CDR1 and CDR2: MNHNS and SASEGT. The J segment lost 8 bases and the V segment lost 2 bases, leaving 3 bases of the junction unmatched. CDR3 length equals 13 residues. CDR3 amino acids: CASSEWGQYTIYF. For the CDR3, the DNA is TGTGCCAGCAGTGAATGGGGACAGTACACCATATATTTT.

The chain links TRBV27 to TRBJ2-7; no clear D gene. The CDR3 spans 14 residues. CDR1 and CDR2 from the germline V gene are MNHEY and SMNVEV (reference sequence). V lost 0 bases and J 0 bases, leaving 6 bases between the germline ends. CDR3 DNA sequence: TGTGCCAGCAGTTTATCGATCGGCTCCTACGAGCAGTACTTC. Its protein product is CASSLSIGSYEQYF.

V and J are TRBV5-1 and TRBJ2-1; D is unclear. Germline V gives CDR1 SGHRS, CDR2 YFSETQ. V was clipped by 4 bases and J by 4 bases, with 15 bases between them. This CDR3 is built from 15 residues. CDR3 loop: CASSGKAGRYNEQFF. CDR3 sequence (DNA): TGCGCCAGCAGCGGGAAAGCAGGACGGTACAATGAGCAGTTCTTC.

This sequence joins TRBV21-1 and TRBJ1-5; the D call in the table, TRBD1, was not verified against the DNA. TRBV21-1 is termed a pseudogene. The CDR3 runs 16 residues. The CDR3 loop reads CASSKCGTVLNQPQHF. CDR3 nucleotide sequence: TGTGCCAGCAGCAAGTGTGGGACAGTCCTCAATCAGCCCCAGCATTTT.

About this clone: Lacking the conserved final phenylalanine or tryptophan, this CDR3 likely reflects a read error. The rearrangement joins TRBV27 to TRBJ1-5; unclear D gene. Trimming left V 0 bases short and J 3 bases short, with 6 bases between. Germline CDR1 is MNHEY and CDR2 is SMNVEV (reference sequence). The CDR3 covers 14 residues. CDR3 sequence reads: CASSLSGSNQPQHL. CDR3 in DNA: TGTGCCAGCAGTTTATCGGGGTCCAATCAGCCCCAGCATCTT.